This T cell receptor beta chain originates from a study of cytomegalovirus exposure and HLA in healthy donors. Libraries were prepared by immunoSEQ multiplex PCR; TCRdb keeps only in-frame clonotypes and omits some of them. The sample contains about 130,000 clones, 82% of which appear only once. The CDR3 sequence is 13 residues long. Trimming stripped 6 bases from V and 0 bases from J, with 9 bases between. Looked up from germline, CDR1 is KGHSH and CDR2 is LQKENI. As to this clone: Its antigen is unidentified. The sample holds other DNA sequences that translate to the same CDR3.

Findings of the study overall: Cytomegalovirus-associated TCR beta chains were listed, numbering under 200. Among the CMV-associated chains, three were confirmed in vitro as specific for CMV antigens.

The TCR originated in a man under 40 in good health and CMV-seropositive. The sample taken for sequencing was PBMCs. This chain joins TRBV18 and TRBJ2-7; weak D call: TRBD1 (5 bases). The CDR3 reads CASSPQGSYEQYF. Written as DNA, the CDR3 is TGTGCCAGCTCGCCCCAGGGCTCCTACGAGCAGTACTTC.